Below, 19 T cell receptor beta chains from the same sample are listed, as sequenced in a study of blood T cells in healthy people across ages (dated by TCRdb to the mid-2010s). Libraries were made using 5' RACE. The listed sequencing device is Illumina HiSeq 2500. The second PCR ran for roughly 7 to 11 cycles and used a J-beta primer mix along with a sample-barcoded 5' primer. TCRdb itself trimmed the public reads at Q25 with fastp, ran MiXCR and retained productive beta chains. Every entry covers one CDR3 protein and lists the most common genes and DNA from its rows. In all, the sample holds 700,000 or so distinct CDR3 sequences, and around a fifth of those were seen once. Of the sample, roughly a fifth falls within the top ten clones. What was sequenced was blood. These receptors came from a man in his sixties or seventies in good health.

This chain joins TRBV12-3 or TRBV12-4 and TRBJ2-7; 9 nucleotides match TRBD1. Matching the DNA end better, TRBJ2-5 makes the J call doubtful. This CDR3 has 18 amino acids. The CDR3 loop is CASSRGFDDRGKGETQYF. CDR3 coding DNA: TGTGCCAGCAGTAGGGGGTTTGACGACAGGGGGAAAGGAGAGACCCAGTACTTC.

This clonotype has at least ten counts. The chain uses TRBV5-1 and TRBJ2-7; D is unclear. V dropped 4 bases and J dropped 7 bases, with 21 bases sitting between them. The germline V gene encodes CDR1 SGHRS and CDR2 YFSETQ. The CDR3 runs to 15 residues. Written as DNA, the CDR3 is TGCGCCAGCAGCCCCGTGGCGGATTTCCTCCGGGAGCAGTACTTC. Translation gives CASSPVADFLREQYF.

Many counts were recorded for this clonotype. The rearrangement uses TRBV5-6 and TRBJ2-1; D remains unclear. The CDR3 length is 17 residues. V was clipped by 4 bases and J by 5 bases, with 22 bases between them. Germline CDR1 is SGHDT and CDR2 is YYEEEE. The CDR3 is CASSLKAFWGWHNEQFF. The CDR3 DNA follows: TGTGCCAGCAGCCTCAAAGCCTTCTGGGGTTGGCACAATGAGCAGTTCTTC. Full variable domain (remainder filled in from reference TRBV5-6 and TRBJ2-1): DAGVTQSPTHLIKTRGQQVTLRCSPKSGHDTVSWYQQALGQGPQFIFQYYEEEERQRGNFPDRFSGHQFPNYSSELNVNALLLGDSALYLCASSLKAFWGWHNEQFFGPGTRLTVL.

The V gene is TRBV7-8, the J gene TRBJ2-1; D might be TRBD1 or TRBD2, each matching 5 bases. The germline CDR1 and CDR2 sequences are SGHVS and FQNEAQ. Trimming took off 3 bases at V and 2 bases at J, with 8 bases between the two ends. The CDR3 is 14 amino acids. CDR3 DNA: TGTGCCAGCAGCTTCGGGGCCCCCTACAATGAGCAGTTCTTC. Its translation is CASSFGAPYNEQFF.

The chain is built from TRBV5-6 and TRBJ1-2, with D unresolved. V was clipped by 1 base and J by 2 bases, with 9 bases between them. This CDR3 is built from 14 residues. The germline gives CDR1 SGHDT, CDR2 YYEEEE. The CDR3 reads CASSLNPINYGYTF. DNA for the CDR3: TGTGCCAGCAGCTTGAATCCGATCAACTATGGCTACACCTTC.

The rearrangement links TRBV7-3 to TRBJ2-2; possibly TRBD2 for D (6 bases). The CDR3 extends over 16 amino acids. Between the trimmed V and J ends, which lost 1 base and 3 bases, there was a span of 12 bases. CDR1 SGHTA and CDR2 FQGTGA come from the germline V gene. The CDR3, as DNA: TGTGCCAGCAGCTTAAGGGTTAGCGGCGACACCGGGGAGCTGTTTTTT. Its protein is CASSLRVSGDTGELFF.

The chain couples TRBV6-6 to TRBJ1-2; 8 bases agree with TRBD1. In germline, CDR1 is MNHNY, CDR2 SVGAGI (reference sequence). The V and J ends lost 4 bases and 0 bases, in that order; junction bases with no gene match: 13. This CDR3 has 18 residues. This CDR3 reads CASSFPTGGPLSNYGYTF. The CDR3 DNA reads as TGTGCCAGCAGTTTCCCCACAGGGGGGCCGCTTTCTAACTATGGCTACACCTTC.

The chain is built from TRBV20-1 and TRBJ2-7; 7 positions agree with TRBD1. The V gene's germline CDR1 is DFQATT and CDR2 SNEGSKA (reference sequence). V was pared by 3 bases and J by 2 bases, with 1 base of the junction left unmatched. There are 12 residues in the CDR3. The CDR3 loop is CSASDRAYEQYF. The CDR3 DNA is TGCAGTGCTAGTGACAGGGCCTACGAGCAGTACTTC.

This chain uses TRBV20-1 with TRBJ1-1, with 7 bases aligning to TRBD1. Germline V gives CDR1 DFQATT, CDR2 SNEGSKA (reference sequence). This CDR3 spans 14 amino acids. Unmatched junction bases numbered 6, after V lost 0 bases and J lost 5 bases. DNA for the CDR3: TGCAGTGCTAGAGATATAAGGGGGCGGACTGAAGCTTTCTTT. Translated: CSARDIRGRTEAFF.

This clonotype was counted only a few times. The gene calls are TRBV7-2 and TRBJ2-3; 7 bases fit TRBD2. Germline V gives CDR1 SGHTA, CDR2 FQGNSA. The CDR3 consists of 14 residues. V shed 8 bases and J 2 bases; nucleotides not matched to a gene: 7. The CDR3 protein is CASQSGTHTDTQYF. DNA for the CDR3: TGTGCCAGCCAAAGCGGGACTCACACAGATACGCAGTATTTT. Full variable domain (outside the CDR3, taken from reference TRBV7-2 and TRBJ2-3): GAGVSQSPSNKVTEKGKDVELRCDPISGHTALYWYRQSLGQGLEFLIYFQGNSAPDKSGLPSDRFSAERTGGSVSTLTIQRTQQEDSAVYLCASQSGTHTDTQYFGPGTRLTVL.

This clonotype has a handful of counts. J is TRBJ2-2 and V is TRBV12-3 or TRBV12-4; D perhaps matches TRBD1 (6 bases). The CDR3 has 15 residues. Between the trimmed V and J ends, which lost 4 bases and 3 bases, there was a span of 12 bases. CDR3 DNA sequence: TGTGCCAGCAGTTCCCGGGACACCTACACCGGGGAGCTGTTTTTT. Its protein product is CASSSRDTYTGELFF.

V and J are TRBV6-2 or TRBV6-3 and TRBJ2-1; 9 bases agree with TRBD2. The CDR3 runs to 13 residues. CDR1 is MNHEY, CDR2 SVGEGT, per germline. V was clipped by 10 bases and J by 8 bases; unmatched bases: 9. DNA for the CDR3: TGTGCCACCCTTTTTAGCGGGAGAGATGAGCAGTTCTTC. It yields the protein CATLFSGRDEQFF.

This chain links TRBV2 with TRBJ2-3; tentative D call: TRBD2 (5 bases). Trimming removed 7 bases at V and 1 base at J, with 9 bases between. The CDR3 consists of 13 residues. Germline-derived CDR1 and CDR2 are SNHLY and FYNNEI. In DNA form, the CDR3 reads TGTGCCAGCATGGGGAGCCGCACAGATACGCAGTATTTT. Translating it yields CASMGSRTDTQYF.

This clonotype has just a few counts. This rearrangement joins TRBV19 to TRBJ1-3; D may be TRBD1 (6 bases). V gave up 6 bases and J gave up 4 bases, with 10 bases separating them. Germline V gene lookup returns CDR1 LNHDA and CDR2 SQIVND (reference sequence). This CDR3 spans 13 amino acids. CDR3 sequence reads: CASRRGRGNTIYF. The DNA for the CDR3 is TGTGCCAGTAGACGGGGGCGCGGAAACACCATATATTTT.

The sample holds a few counts of this clonotype. The J gene is TRBJ1-2, the V gene TRBV12-3 or TRBV12-4; TRBD1 matches 7 bases. V gave up 7 bases and J gave up 4 bases; unmatched junction bases: 9. There are 14 residues in the CDR3. The CDR3 loop reads CASTQGGGGYGYTF. DNA for the CDR3: TGTGCCAGCACCCAAGGGGGCGGTGGCTATGGCTACACCTTC.

The rearrangement joins TRBV7-3 to TRBJ2-5; TRBD1 might be the D (5 bases). The end of the DNA is better explained by TRBJ2-1, so the J call may be wrong. The CDR3 is made up of 13 amino acids. The germline CDR1 and CDR2 sequences are SGHTA and FQGTGA. The CDR3, as DNA: TGTGCCAGCAGCTTACAACAGGCCTCTTGGCAGTTCTTC. Protein product: CASSLQQASWQFF.

With regard to this clonotype: The CDR3 ends on some other residue instead of the conserved phenylalanine or tryptophan, so this is likely a read error. This chain joins TRBV7-2 and TRBJ2-1; 10 bases fit TRBD2. The germline V gene encodes CDR1 SGHTA and CDR2 FQGNSA. CDR3 size: 15 residues. V dropped 0 bases and J dropped 7; count of bases not matched to a gene: 3. The CDR3 loop is CASSLAGLAENEQFS. The DNA for the CDR3 is TGTGCCAGCAGCTTAGCCGGACTAGCGGAAAATGAGCAGTTCTCC.

This chain uses TRBV12-3 or TRBV12-4 with TRBJ2-1, with TRBD2 matching over 9 bases. The CDR3 totals 16 residues. V was clipped by 2 bases and J by 7 bases; unmatched bases: 9. CDR3 sequence reads: CASSLLDSGRKNEQFF. CDR3 coding DNA: TGTGCCAGCAGTTTACTGGATAGCGGGAGAAAAAATGAGCAGTTCTTC.

The rearrangement joins TRBV7-9 to TRBJ1-1, with D possibly being TRBD1 (6 bases). Germline V lookup: CDR1 SEHNR, CDR2 FQNEAQ (reference sequence). This CDR3 region has 16 residues. V gave up 2 bases and J gave up 4 bases, with 17 bases separating them. Here the CDR3 reads CASSLRDTSEGTEAFF. CDR3 coding DNA: TGTGCCAGCAGCTTAAGGGACACAAGCGAGGGCACTGAAGCTTTCTTT.